Listed below are T cell receptor beta chains from one sample, sequenced in a study of T cell repertoires in cytomegalovirus infection. TCRdb passed the reads through MiXCR, listing each CDR3 protein once. The repertoire includes approximately 130,000 distinct CDR3 sequences, almost 9% of them detected once, and around a tenth sits in the top ten. Sequenced: PBMCs. The receptors come from a human donor in good health (CMV status not recorded). Some clones in this sample may be carry-over from other donors' samples. The CDR3 runs from the conserved cysteine through the conserved F or W. The order of the fields is V gene, J gene, D gene, clone size, CDR3 DNA, CDR3 protein. D genes are given only for firm matches. Where a row states a size, it is once, few, many or the class of an expanded clone; other rows omit it.

TRBV20-1,TRBJ1-5,.,.,TGCAGTGCGAACGGGGTCAATCAGCCCCAGCATTTT,CSANGVNQPQHF
TRBV3-1,TRBJ1-1,.,few,TGTGCCAGCAGCCAAAGCGGGGGCAACACTGAAGCTTTCTTT,CASSQSGGNTEAFF
TRBV7-2,TRBJ1-6,.,many,TGTGCCAGCAGCTTATCCAGGTCCGACTATTCACCCCTCCACTTT,CASSLSRSDYSPLHF
TRBV2,TRBJ1-4,.,many,TGTGCCAGCAGTGAAAACCGGGGCCATAATGAAAAACTGTTTTTT,CASSENRGHNEKLFF
TRBV12-3/TRBV12-4,TRBJ1-2,TRBD1,many,TGTGCCAGCAGCCCAGACAGGGTCTATGGCTACACCTTC,CASSPDRVYGYTF
TRBV5-5,TRBJ1-5,.,many,TGTGCCAGCAGCCTCGGGGCCGAAGAAGGGCCCCAGCATTTT,CASSLGAEEGPQHF
TRBV5-1,TRBJ1-2,.,.,TGCGCCAGCAGCCACGGTGGAGGCGGCTATGGCTACACCTTC,CASSHGGGGYGYTF
TRBV2,TRBJ1-5,.,many,TGTGCCAGCACCATCGTACCCGGGCGGCCCCAGCATTTT,CASTIVPGRPQHF
TRBV20-1,TRBJ2-5,.,many,TGCAGTGCCGTTGGGCTCCGACAGTTCCAAGAGACCCAGTACTTC,CSAVGLRQFQETQYF
TRBV14,TRBJ1-4,.,many,TGTGCCAGCAGCCAAGGATCGGGGATTCAGTATGAAAAACTGTTTTTT,CASSQGSGIQYEKLFF
TRBV15,TRBJ1-1,.,.,TGTGCCACCAGCCCCCGGGGCATGAACACTGAAGCTTTCTTT,CATSPRGMNTEAFF
TRBV2,TRBJ2-6,.,many,TGTGCCAGCAGTGCGGGCAACTCTGGGGCCAACGTCCTGACTTTC,CASSAGNSGANVLTF
TRBV6-4,TRBJ2-1,.,.,TGTGCCAGCAACAGGTCCCCGGATTACAATGAGCAGTTCTTC,CASNRSPDYNEQFF
TRBV7-2,TRBJ1-1,.,many,TGTGCCAGCAGCTATGCCGTGAGTGCTGAAGCTTTCTTT,CASSYAVSAEAFF
TRBV20-1,TRBJ2-4,TRBD2,.,TGCAGTGCTAGAGTTAGCGGGGGGGCTTCAAAGGTCAAAAACATTCAGTACTTC,CSARVSGGASKVKNIQYF
TRBV10-3,TRBJ2-1,.,many,TGTGCCATCAGTGGCCACGAAAACAATGAGCAGTTCTTC,CAISGHENNEQFF
TRBV19,TRBJ2-1,.,many,TGTGCCAGTAAGGGGGTGCTCTCCAATGAGCAGTTCTTC,CASKGVLSNEQFF
TRBV11-2,TRBJ1-2,.,many,TGTGCCAGCAGCCTCTCCCAGGACCCCGGGGACTATGGCTACACCTTC,CASSLSQDPGDYGYTF
TRBV29-1,TRBJ2-3,.,once,TGCAGCGTTGAAGGCCTAGCAGTCAGGGCAGATACGCAGTATTTT,CSVEGLAVRADTQYF
TRBV11-2,TRBJ1-4,.,many,TGTGCCAGCAGCCTCTATAGGGGGGGGCGCCTTGAAAAACTGTTTTTT,CASSLYRGGRLEKLFF
TRBV20-1,TRBJ2-3,.,many,TGCAGTGCTAGCAGGGGAGGGGACACAGATACGCAGTATTTT,CSASRGGDTDTQYF
TRBV25-1,TRBJ2-2,TRBD1,many,TGTGCCAGCAGTAGACGAGGGACAGCGAACACCGGGGAGCTGTTTTTT,CASSRRGTANTGELFF
TRBV7-8,TRBJ2-2,.,many,TGTGCCAGCATCATTGACAGGACTAACACCGGGGAGCTGTTTTTT,CASIIDRTNTGELFF
TRBV7-2,TRBJ2-1,.,many,TGTGCCAGCAGCTTAAGGAGCTCCTACAATGAGCAGTTCTTC,CASSLRSSYNEQFF
TRBV7-2,TRBJ2-3,.,many,TGTGCCAGCTCTCAGGGGTGGGGTGATACGCAGTATTTT,CASSQGWGDTQYF
TRBV7-2,TRBJ1-1,.,many,TGTGCCAGCATCCCCGGGACAATGAACACTGAAGCTTTCTTT,CASIPGTMNTEAFF